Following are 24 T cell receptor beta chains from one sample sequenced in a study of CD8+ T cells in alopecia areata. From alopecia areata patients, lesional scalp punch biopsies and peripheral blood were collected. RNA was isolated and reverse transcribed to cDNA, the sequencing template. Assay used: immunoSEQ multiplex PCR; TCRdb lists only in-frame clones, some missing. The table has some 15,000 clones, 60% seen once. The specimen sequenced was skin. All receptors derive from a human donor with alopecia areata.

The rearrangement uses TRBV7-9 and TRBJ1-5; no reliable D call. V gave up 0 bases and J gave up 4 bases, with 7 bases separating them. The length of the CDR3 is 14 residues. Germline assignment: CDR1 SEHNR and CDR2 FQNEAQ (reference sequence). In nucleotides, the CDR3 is TGTGCCAGCAGCTTAGCGTGGTCTAATCAGCCCCAGCATTTT. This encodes CASSLAWSNQPQHF.

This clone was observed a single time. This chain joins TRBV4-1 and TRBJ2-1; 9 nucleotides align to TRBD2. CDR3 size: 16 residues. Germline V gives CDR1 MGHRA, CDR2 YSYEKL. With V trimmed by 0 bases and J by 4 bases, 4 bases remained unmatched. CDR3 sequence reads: CASSQDGRGGYNEQFF. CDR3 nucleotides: TGCGCCAGCAGCCAAGATGGGCGGGGGGGGTACAATGAGCAGTTCTTC.

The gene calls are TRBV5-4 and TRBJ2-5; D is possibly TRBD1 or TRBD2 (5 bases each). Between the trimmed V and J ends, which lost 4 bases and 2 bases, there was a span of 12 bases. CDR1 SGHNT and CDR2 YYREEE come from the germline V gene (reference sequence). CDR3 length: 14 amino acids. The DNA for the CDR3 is TGTGCCAGCAGCGCCCGGGACGGACAAGAGACCCAGTACTTC. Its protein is CASSARDGQETQYF. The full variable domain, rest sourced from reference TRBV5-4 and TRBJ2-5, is ETGVTQSPTHLIKTRGQQVTLRCSSQSGHNTVSWYQQALGQGPQFIFQYYREEENGRGNFPPRFSGLQFPNYSSELNVNALELDDSALYLCASSARDGQETQYFGPGTRLLVL.

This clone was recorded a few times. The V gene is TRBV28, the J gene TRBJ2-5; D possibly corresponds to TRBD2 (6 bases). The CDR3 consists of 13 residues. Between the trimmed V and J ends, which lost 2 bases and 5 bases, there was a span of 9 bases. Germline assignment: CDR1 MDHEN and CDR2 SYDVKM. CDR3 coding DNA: TGTGCCAGCAGTTTACTGGGGAGGGAGACCCAGTACTTC. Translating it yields CASSLLGRETQYF.

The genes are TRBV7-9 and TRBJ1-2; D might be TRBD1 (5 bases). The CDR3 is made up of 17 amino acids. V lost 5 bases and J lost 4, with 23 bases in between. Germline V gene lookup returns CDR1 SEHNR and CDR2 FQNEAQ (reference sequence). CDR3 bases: TGTGCCAGCAGCCTAGAAGGCCGGGGCAAGAAGTCCTATGGCTACACCTTC. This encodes CASSLEGRGKKSYGYTF. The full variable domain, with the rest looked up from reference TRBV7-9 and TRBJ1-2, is DTGVSQNPRHKITKRGQNVTFRCDPISEHNRLYWYRQTLGQGPEFLTYFQNEAQLEKSRLLSDRFSAERPKGSFSTLEIQRTEQGDSAMYLCASSLEGRGKKSYGYTFGSGTRLTVV.

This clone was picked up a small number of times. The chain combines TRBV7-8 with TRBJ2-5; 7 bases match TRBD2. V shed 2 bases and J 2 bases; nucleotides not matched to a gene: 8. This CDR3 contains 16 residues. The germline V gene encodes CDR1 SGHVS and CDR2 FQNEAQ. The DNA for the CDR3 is TGTGCCAGCAGCTTATTTACTAGCGTGAGACAAGAGACCCAGTACTTC. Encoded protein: CASSLFTSVRQETQYF. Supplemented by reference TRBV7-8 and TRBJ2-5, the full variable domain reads GAGVSQSPRYKVAKRGQDVALRCDPISGHVSLFWYQQALGQGPEFLTYFQNEAQLDKSGLPSDRFFAERPEGSVSTLKIQRTQQEDSAVYLCASSLFTSVRQETQYFGPGTRLLVL.

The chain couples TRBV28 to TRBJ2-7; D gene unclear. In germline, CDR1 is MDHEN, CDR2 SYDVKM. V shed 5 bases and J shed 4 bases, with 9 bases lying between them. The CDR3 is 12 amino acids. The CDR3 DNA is TGTGCCAGCAGTCGGAACAGATACGAGCAGTACTTC. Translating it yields CASSRNRYEQYF.

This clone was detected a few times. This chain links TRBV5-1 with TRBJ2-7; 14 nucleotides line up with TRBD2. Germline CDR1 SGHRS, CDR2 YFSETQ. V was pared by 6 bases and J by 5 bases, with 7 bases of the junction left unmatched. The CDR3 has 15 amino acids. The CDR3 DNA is TGCGCCAGCAAACTGACTAGCGGGAGGGCCCACGAGCAGTACTTC. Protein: CASKLTSGRAHEQYF.

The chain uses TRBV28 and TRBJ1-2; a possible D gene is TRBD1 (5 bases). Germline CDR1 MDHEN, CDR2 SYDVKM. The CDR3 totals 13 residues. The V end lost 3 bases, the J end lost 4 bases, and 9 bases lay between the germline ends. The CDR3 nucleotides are TGTGCCAGCAGTTTTCGGGGGGGCTATGGCTACACCTTC. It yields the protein CASSFRGGYGYTF.

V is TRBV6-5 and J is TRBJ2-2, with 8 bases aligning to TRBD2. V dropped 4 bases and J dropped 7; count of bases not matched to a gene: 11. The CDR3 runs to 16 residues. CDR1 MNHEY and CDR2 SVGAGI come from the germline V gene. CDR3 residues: CASSSQNSGKGGELFF. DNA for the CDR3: TGTGCCAGCAGTTCCCAAAATAGCGGGAAGGGCGGGGAGCTGTTTTTT.

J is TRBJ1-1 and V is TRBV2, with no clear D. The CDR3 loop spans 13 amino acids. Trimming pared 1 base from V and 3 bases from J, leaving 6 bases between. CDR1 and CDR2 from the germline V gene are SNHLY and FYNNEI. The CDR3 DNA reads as TGTGCCAGCAGTGAAGGCTCGTACACTGAAGCTTTCTTT. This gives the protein CASSEGSYTEAFF.

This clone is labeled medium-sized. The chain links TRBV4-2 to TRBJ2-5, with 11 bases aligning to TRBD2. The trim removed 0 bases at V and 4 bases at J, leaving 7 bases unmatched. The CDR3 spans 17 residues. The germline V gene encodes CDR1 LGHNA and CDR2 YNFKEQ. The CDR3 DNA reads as TGTGCCAGCAGCCAAGATTTAGGCCTAGCGGGAGGAGAGACCCAGTACTTC. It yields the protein CASSQDLGLAGGETQYF.

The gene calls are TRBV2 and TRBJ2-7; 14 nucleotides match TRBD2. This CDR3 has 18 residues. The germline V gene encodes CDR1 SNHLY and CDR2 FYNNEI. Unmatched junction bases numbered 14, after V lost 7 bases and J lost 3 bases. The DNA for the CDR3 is TGTGCCAGCAAACTCACTTTCTTAGGGACTAGCGGGAGCTACGAGCAGTACTTC. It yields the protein CASKLTFLGTSGSYEQYF.

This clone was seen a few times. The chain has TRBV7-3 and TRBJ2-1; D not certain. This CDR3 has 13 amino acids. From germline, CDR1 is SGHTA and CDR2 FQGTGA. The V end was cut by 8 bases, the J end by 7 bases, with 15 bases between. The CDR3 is CASGDWVVNEQFF. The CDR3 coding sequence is TGTGCCAGCGGCGACTGGGTGGTAAATGAGCAGTTCTTC.

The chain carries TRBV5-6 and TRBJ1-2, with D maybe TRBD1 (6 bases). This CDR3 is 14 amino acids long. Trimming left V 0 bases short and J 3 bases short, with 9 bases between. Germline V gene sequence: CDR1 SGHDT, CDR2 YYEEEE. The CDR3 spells CASSLGGPHYGYTF. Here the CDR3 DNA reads TGTGCCAGCAGCTTGGGGGGGCCACACTATGGCTACACCTTC. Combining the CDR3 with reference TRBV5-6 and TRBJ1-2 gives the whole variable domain DAGVTQSPTHLIKTRGQQVTLRCSPKSGHDTVSWYQQALGQGPQFIFQYYEEEERQRGNFPDRFSGHQFPNYSSELNVNALLLGDSALYLCASSLGGPHYGYTFGSGTRLTVV.

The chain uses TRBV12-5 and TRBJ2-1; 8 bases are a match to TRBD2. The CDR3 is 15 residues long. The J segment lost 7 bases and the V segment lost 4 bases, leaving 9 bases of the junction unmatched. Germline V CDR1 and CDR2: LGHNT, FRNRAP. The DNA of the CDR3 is TGTGCTAGTGGTTCGGACGGGAGGGCCCAAAATGAGCAGTTCTTC. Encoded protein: CASGSDGRAQNEQFF.

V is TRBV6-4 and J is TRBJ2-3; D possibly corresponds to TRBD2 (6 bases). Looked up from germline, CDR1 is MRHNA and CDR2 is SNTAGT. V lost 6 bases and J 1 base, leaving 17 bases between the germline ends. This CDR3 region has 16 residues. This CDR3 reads CASSRRPEGGTDTQYF. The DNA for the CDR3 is TGTGCCAGCAGCCGTAGGCCGGAGGGCGGCACAGATACGCAGTATTTT.

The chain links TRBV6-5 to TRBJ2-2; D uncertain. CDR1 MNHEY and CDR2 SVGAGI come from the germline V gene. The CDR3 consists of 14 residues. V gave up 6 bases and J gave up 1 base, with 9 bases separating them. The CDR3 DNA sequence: TGTGCCAGCAGAAACGGCGAGAACACCGGGGAGCTGTTTTTT. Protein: CASRNGENTGELFF.

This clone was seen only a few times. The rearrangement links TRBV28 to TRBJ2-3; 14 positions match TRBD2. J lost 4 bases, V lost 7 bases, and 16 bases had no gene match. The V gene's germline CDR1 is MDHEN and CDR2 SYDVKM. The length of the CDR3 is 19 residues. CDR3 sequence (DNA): TGTGCCAGCAACTCTTACACCGGGACTAGCGGGAGAGGCGCAGATACGCAGTATTTT. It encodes CASNSYTGTSGRGADTQYF. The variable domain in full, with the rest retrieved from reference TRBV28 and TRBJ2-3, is DVKVTQSSRYLVKRTGEKVFLECVQDMDHENMFWYRQDPGLGLRLIYFSYDVKMKEKGDIPEGYSVSREKKERFSLILESASTNQTSMYLCASNSYTGTSGRGADTQYFGPGTRLTVL.

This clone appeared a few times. The CDR3 region has the DNA TGTGCCAGCAGCCCCCCTTTTGGGGTGACCGACGTGACAGATACGCAGTATTTT. This codes for CASSPPFGVTDVTDTQYF. V is TRBV9 and J is TRBJ2-3; D unclear. Germline V gene lookup returns CDR1 SGDLS and CDR2 YYNGEE. This CDR3 spans 18 amino acids. Trimming shortened V by 4 bases and J by 3 bases, and 24 bases separated the two germline ends.

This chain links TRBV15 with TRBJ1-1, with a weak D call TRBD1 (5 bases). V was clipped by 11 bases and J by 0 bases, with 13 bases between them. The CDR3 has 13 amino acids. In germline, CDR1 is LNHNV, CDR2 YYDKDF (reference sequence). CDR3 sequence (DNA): TGTGCCTCAAGCAGGGAGATGAACACTGAAGCTTTCTTT. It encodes CASSREMNTEAFF. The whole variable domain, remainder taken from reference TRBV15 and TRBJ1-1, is DAMVIQNPRYQVTQFGKPVTLSCSQTLNHNVMYWYQQKSSQAPKLLFHYYDKDFNNEADTPDNFQSRRPNTSFCFLDIRSPGLGDTAMYLCASSREMNTEAFFGQGTRLTVV.

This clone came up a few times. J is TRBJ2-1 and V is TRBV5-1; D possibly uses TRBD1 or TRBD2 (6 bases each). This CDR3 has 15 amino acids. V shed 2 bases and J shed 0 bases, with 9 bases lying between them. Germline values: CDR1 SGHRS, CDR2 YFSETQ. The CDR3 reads CASSFGGSSYNEQFF. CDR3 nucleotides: TGCGCCAGCAGCTTCGGGGGCAGCTCCTACAATGAGCAGTTCTTC. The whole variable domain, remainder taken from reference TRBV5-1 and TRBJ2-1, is KAGVTQTPRYLIKTRGQQVTLSCSPISGHRSVSWYQQTPGQGLQFLFEYFSETQRNKGNFPGRFSGRQFSNSRSEMNVSTLELGDSALYLCASSFGGSSYNEQFFGPGTRLTVL.

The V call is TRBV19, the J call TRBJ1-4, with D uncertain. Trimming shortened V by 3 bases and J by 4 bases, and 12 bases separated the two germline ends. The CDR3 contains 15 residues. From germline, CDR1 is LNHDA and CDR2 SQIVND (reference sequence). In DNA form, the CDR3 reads TGTGCCAGTAGTATCGATCCCGGAAATAATGAAAAACTGTTTTTT. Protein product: CASSIDPGNNEKLFF.

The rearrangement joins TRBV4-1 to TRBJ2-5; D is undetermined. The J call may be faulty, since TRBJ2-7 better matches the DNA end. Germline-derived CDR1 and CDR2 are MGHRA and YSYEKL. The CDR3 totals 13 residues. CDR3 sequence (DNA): TGCGCCAGCAGCCAGGGAATCCTCCACGAGCAGTACTTC. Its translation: CASSQGILHEQYF.